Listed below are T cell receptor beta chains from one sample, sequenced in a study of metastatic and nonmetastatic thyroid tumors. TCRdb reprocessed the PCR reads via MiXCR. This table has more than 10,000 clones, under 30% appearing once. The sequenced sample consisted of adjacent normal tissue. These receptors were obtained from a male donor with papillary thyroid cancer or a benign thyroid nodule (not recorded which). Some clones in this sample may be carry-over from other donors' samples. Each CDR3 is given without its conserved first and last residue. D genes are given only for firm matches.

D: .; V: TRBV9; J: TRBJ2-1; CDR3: ASSVSGTVGEQF
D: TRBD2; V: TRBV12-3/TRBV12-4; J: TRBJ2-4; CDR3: ASSPGLGNIQY
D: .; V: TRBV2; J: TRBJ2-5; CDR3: ASTEINQETQY
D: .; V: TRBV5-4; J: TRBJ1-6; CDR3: ASSWGLSGRGGSPLH
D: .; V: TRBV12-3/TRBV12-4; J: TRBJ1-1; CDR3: ASSLTGANTEAF
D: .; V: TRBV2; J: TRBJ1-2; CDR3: ASSEGGRGGYGYT
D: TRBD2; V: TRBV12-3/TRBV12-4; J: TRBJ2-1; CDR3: ASRLAGREQF
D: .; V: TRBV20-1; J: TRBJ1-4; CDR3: SASLITNEKLF
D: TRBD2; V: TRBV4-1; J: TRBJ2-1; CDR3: ASLGLAGGPYNEQF
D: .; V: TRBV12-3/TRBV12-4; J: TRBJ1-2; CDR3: ASRGEYWGRNYGYT
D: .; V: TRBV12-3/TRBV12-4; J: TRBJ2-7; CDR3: ASSFGGPDYEQY
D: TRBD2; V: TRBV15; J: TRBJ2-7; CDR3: ATRSTSGYEQY
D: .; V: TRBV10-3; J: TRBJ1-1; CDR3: AISGQGADTEAF
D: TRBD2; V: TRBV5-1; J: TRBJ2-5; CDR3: ASSFTSGTETQY
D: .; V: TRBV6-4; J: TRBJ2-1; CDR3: ASSDPEIRINEQF
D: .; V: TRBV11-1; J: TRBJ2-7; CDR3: ASSMGTVGYEQY
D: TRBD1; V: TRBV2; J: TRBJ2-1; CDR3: ASSYRDRGAYNEQF
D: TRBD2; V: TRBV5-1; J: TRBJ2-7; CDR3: ASSSTSGGSNEQY
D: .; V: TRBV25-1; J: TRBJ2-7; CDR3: ASSESPRTYEQY